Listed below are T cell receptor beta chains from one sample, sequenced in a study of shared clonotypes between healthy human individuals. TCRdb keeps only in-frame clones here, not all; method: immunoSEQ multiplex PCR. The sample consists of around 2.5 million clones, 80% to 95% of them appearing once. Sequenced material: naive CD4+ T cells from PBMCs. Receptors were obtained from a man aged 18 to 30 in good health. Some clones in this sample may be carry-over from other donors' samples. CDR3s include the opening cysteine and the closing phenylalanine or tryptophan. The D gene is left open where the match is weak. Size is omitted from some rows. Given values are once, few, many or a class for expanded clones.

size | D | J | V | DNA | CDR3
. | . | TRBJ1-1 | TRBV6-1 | TGTGCCAGCAGTGAAGACAAGGGCTGGGTCACTGAAGCTTTCTTT | CASSEDKGWVTEAFF
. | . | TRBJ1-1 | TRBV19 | TGTGCCAGTAGTAGCGGGTTCGGCACTGAAGCTTTCTTT | CASSSGFGTEAFF
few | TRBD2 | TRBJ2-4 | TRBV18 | TGTGCCAGCTCACCGTCCCCACTAGCGGGTGCCAAAAACATTCAGTACTTC | CASSPSPLAGAKNIQYF
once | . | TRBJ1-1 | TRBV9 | TGTGCCAGCAGCGCTCACAGGGATACTGAAGCTTTCTTT | CASSAHRDTEAFF
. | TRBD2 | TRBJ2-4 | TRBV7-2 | TGTGCCAGCAGCCCATCCACTAGCGGACTAGCCAAAAACATTCAGTACTTC | CASSPSTSGLAKNIQYF
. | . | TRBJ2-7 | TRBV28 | TGTGCCAGCAGTTCCGGAGAGGAGTACGAGCAGTACTTC | CASSSGEEYEQYF
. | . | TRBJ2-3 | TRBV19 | TGTGCCAGTAGTCCAGCGTGGGAGCCGCAGTATTTT | CASSPAWEPQYF
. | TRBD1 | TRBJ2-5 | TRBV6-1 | TGTGCCAGCAGTGAAGTACAGGGGTGGGAGACCCAGTACTTC | CASSEVQGWETQYF
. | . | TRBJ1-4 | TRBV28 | TGTGCCAGCAGTTCTGGACGGACGTCATATGAAAAACTGTTTTTT | CASSSGRTSYEKLFF
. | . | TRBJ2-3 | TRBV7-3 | TGTGCCAGCAGCTTAGCCGGAGGGTTGGATACGCAGTATTTT | CASSLAGGLDTQYF
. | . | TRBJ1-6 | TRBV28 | TGTGCCAGCAGTTTCTCTTCAGGGGCTCTTGGTTCACCCCTCCACTTT | CASSFSSGALGSPLHF
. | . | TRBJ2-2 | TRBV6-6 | TGTGCCAGCAGCGCAGGGGTAACCGGGGAGCTGTTTTTT | CASSAGVTGELFF
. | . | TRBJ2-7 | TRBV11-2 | TGTGCCAGCAGCTTAGAGACCAGGGGTTGGGTTGAGCAGTACTTC | CASSLETRGWVEQYF
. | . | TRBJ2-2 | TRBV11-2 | TGTGCCAGCAGCTACAGGTTTGCGGGTCCCGGGGAGCTGTTTTTT | CASSYRFAGPGELFF
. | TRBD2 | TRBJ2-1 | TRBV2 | TGTGCCAGCAGTAGCGGGAGGACGTTCAATGAGCAGTTCTTC | CASSSGRTFNEQFF
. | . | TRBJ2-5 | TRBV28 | TGTGCCAGCAGTGCCTCCGGACCCCAAGAGACCCAGTACTTC | CASSASGPQETQYF
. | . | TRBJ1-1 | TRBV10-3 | TGTGCCATCACCCGTGGGGGGAACACTGAAGCTTTCTTT | CAITRGGNTEAFF
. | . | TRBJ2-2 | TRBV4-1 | TGCGCCAGCAGCCAAGAAGGGGGGCTTCCCGGGGAGCTGTTTTTT | CASSQEGGLPGELFF
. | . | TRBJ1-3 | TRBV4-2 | TGTGCCAGCAGCCCTGACAGCTCTGGAAACACCATATATTTT | CASSPDSSGNTIYF
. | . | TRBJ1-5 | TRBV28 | TGTGCCAGCAGTTTGTCCCCAGGGATCAATCAGCCCCAGCATTTT | CASSLSPGINQPQHF